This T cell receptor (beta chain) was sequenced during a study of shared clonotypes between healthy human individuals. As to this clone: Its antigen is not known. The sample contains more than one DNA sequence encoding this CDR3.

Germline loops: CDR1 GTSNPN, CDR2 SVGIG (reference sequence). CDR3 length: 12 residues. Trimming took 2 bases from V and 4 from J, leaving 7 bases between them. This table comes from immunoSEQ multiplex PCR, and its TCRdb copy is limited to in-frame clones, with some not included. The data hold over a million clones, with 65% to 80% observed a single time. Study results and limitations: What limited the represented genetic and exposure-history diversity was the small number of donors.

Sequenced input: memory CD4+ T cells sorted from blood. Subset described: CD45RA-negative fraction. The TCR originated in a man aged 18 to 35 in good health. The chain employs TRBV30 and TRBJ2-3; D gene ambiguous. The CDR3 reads CAWSPGADTQYF. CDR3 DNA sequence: TGTGCCTGGAGTCCGGGCGCAGATACGCAGTATTTT.